These T cell receptor beta chains were read from a single sample in a study of CXCR3-negative and CXCR3-positive naive CD8 T cells. TCRdb reprocessed the 5' RACE reads, keeping one entry per CDR3 protein, no DNA. The sample has roughly 120,000 distinct CDR3 sequences. The sequenced sample was naive CXCR3+ CD8+ T cells from blood. These receptors came from a human donor in good health. Some clones in this sample may be carry-over from other donors' samples. Each CDR3 is given with its conserved first and last residue. Each record gives: CDR3 protein, CDR3 length, V gene, J gene.

CDR3: CASSPQGAWETQYF
length: 14
V: TRBV3-1
J: TRBJ2-5

CDR3: CASSLGRREGETQYF
length: 15
V: TRBV7-9
J: TRBJ2-5

CDR3: CSARDLTGLAGEVRNEQFF
length: 19
V: TRBV20-1
J: TRBJ2-1

CDR3: CASSSGVGYTF
length: 11
V: TRBV7-9
J: TRBJ1-2

CDR3: CASPIAGVLNNEQFF
length: 15
V: TRBV2
J: TRBJ2-1

CDR3: CASSQGVLAGGPYDEQFF
length: 18
V: TRBV4-1
J: TRBJ2-1

CDR3: CASSHLTSGGLSYNEQFF
length: 18
V: TRBV7-9
J: TRBJ2-1

CDR3: CSVETGNNYGYTF
length: 13
V: TRBV29-1
J: TRBJ1-2

CDR3: CSVSGLAETYEQYF
length: 14
V: TRBV29-1
J: TRBJ2-7

CDR3: CASSETGAGYEQYF
length: 14
V: TRBV6-1
J: TRBJ2-7

CDR3: CASSSGPHGEQYF
length: 13
V: TRBV7-3
J: TRBJ2-7

CDR3: CASNVGTGDSPLHF
length: 14
V: TRBV2
J: TRBJ1-6

CDR3: CASRPGQGWFNEQFF
length: 15
V: TRBV6-5
J: TRBJ2-1

CDR3: CSVYLGSNVNEQFF
length: 14
V: TRBV29-1
J: TRBJ2-1

CDR3: CASSQGGLAGGSGEQFF
length: 17
V: TRBV4-3
J: TRBJ2-1

CDR3: CASSLVFGGLSDEQYF
length: 16
V: TRBV7-9
J: TRBJ2-7

CDR3: CSAPMNGDWAEKLFF
length: 15
V: TRBV20-1
J: TRBJ1-4

CDR3: CASSYSGLYEQYF
length: 13
V: TRBV6-5
J: TRBJ2-7

CDR3: CASSGGEADTEAFF
length: 14
V: TRBV19
J: TRBJ1-1

CDR3: CASSYSVNEQFF
length: 12
V: TRBV6-5
J: TRBJ2-1

CDR3: CSVGSGLAETQYF
length: 13
V: TRBV29-1
J: TRBJ2-5

CDR3: CASSARRGKRSYNEQFF
length: 17
V: TRBV21-1
J: TRBJ2-1